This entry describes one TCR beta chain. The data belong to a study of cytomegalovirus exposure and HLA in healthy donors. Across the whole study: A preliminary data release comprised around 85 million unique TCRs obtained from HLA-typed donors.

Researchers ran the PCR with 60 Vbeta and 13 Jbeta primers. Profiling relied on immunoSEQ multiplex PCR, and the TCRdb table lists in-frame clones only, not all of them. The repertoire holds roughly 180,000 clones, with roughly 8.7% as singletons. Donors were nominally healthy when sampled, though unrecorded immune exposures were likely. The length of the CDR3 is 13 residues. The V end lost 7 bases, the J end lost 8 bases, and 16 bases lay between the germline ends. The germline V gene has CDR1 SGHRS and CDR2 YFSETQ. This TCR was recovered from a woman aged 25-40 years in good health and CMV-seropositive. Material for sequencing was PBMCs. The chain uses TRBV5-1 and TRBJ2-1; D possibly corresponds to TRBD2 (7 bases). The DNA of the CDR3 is TGCGCCAGCTCGAGGGGGGGTAGAGATGAGCAGTTCTTC. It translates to CASSRGGRDEQFF.